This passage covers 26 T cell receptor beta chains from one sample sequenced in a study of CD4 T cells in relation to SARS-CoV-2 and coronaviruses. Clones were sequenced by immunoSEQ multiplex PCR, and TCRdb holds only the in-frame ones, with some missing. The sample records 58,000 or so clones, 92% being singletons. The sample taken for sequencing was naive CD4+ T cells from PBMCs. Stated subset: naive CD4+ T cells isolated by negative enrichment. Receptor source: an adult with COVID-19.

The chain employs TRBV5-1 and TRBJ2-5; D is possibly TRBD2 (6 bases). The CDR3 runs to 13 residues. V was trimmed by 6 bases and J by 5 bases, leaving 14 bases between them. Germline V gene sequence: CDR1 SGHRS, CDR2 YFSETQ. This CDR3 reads CASTRGLGETQYF. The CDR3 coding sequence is TGCGCCAGCACCCGGGGACTCGGGGAGACCCAGTACTTC.

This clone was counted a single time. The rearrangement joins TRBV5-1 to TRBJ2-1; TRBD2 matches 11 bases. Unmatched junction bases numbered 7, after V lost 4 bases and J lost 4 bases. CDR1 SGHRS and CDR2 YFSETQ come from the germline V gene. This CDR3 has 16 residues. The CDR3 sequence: CASSTVAGGPYNEQFF. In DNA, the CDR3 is TGCGCCAGCAGCACGGTAGCGGGAGGGCCTTACAATGAGCAGTTCTTC.

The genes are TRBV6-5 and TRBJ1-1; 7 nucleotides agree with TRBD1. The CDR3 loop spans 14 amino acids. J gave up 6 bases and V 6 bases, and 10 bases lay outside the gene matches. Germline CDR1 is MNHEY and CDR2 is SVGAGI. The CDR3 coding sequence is TGTGCCAGCAGCGAGGGGGCGACCCGCTCTGAAGCTTTCTTT. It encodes CASSEGATRSEAFF.

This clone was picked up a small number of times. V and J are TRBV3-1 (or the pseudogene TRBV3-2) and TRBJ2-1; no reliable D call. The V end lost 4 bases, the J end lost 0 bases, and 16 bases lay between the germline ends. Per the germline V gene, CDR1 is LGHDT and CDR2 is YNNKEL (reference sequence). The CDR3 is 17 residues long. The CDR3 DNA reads TGTGCCAGCAGCCTAAGACCCCGGCGGAGCTCCTACAATGAGCAGTTCTTC. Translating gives CASSLRPRRSSYNEQFF.

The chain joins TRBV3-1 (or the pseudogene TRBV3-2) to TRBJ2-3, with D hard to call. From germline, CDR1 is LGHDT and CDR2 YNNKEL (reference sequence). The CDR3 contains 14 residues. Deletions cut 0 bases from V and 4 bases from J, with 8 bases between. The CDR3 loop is CASSQDNLADTQYF. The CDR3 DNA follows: TGTGCCAGCAGCCAAGATAACTTAGCAGATACGCAGTATTTT.

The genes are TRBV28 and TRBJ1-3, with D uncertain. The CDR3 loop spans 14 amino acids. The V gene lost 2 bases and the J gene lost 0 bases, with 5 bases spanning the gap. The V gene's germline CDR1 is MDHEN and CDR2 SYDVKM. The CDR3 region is CASSLTVSGNTIYF. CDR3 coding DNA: TGTGCCAGCAGTTTAACCGTCTCTGGAAACACCATATATTTT.

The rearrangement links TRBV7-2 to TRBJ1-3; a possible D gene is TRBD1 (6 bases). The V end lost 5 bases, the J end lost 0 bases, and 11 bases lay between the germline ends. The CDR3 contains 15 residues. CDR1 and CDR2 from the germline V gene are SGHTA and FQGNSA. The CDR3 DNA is TGTGCCAGCAGCCACCAGGACAGCTCTGGAAACACCATATATTTT. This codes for CASSHQDSSGNTIYF.

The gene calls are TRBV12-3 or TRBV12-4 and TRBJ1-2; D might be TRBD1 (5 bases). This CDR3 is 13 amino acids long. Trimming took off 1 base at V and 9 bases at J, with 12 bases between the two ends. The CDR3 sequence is CASSLEGRVRYTF. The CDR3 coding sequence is TGTGCCAGCAGTTTAGAGGGCAGGGTCCGCTACACCTTC.

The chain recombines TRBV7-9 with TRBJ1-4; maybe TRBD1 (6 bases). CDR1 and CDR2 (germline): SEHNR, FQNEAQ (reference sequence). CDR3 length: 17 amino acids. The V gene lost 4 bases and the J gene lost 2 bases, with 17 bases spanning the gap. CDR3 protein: CASSSPPDRSTNEKLFF. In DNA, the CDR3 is TGTGCCAGCAGCTCACCCCCGGACAGATCGACTAATGAAAAACTGTTTTTT.

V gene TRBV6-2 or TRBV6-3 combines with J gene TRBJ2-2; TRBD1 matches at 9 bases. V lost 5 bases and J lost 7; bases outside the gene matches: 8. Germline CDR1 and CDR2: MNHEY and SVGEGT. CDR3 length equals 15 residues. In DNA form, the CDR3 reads TGTGCCAGCAGTGACTGGGACAGGGTTGACGGGGAGCTGTTTTTT. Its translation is CASSDWDRVDGELFF.

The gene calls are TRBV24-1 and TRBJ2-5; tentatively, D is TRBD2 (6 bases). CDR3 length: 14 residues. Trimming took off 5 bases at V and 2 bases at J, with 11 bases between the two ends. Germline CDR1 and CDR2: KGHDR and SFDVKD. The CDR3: CATSAGTAQETQYF. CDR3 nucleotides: TGTGCCACCAGTGCCGGGACTGCGCAAGAGACCCAGTACTTC.

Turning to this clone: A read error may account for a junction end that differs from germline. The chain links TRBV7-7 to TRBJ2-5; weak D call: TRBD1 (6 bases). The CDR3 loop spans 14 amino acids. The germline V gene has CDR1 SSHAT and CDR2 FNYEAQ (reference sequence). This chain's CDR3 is CASSPQGIQETQYF. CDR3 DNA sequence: TGTGCTAGCAGCCCGCAGGGGATCCAAGAGACCCAGTACTTC.

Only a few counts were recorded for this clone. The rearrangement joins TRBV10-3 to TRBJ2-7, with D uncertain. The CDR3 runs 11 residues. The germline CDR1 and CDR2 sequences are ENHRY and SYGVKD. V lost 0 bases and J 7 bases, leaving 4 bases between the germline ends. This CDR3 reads CAISESREQYF. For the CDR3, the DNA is TGTGCCATCAGTGAGTCCCGTGAGCAGTACTTC.

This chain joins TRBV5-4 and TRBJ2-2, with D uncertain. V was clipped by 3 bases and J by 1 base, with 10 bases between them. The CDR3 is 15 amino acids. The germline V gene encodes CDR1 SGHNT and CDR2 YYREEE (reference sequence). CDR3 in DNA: TGTGCCAGCAGCTATACAAGTAGGAACACCGGGGAGCTGTTTTTT. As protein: CASSYTSRNTGELFF. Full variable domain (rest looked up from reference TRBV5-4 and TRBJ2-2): ETGVTQSPTHLIKTRGQQVTLRCSSQSGHNTVSWYQQALGQGPQFIFQYYREEENGRGNFPPRFSGLQFPNYSSELNVNALELDDSALYLCASSYTSRNTGELFFGEGSRLTVL.

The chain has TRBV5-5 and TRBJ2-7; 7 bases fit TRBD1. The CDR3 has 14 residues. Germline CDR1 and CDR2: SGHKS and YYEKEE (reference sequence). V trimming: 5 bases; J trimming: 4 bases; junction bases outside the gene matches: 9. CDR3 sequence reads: CASRSPGQQYEQYF. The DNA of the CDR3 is TGTGCCAGCAGATCCCCGGGACAGCAATACGAGCAGTACTTC.

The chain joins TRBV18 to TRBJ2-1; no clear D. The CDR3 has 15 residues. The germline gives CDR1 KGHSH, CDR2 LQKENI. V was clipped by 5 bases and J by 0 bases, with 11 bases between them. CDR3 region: CASSTQRHSYNEQFF. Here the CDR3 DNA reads TGTGCCAGCTCAACCCAGCGCCACTCCTACAATGAGCAGTTCTTC.

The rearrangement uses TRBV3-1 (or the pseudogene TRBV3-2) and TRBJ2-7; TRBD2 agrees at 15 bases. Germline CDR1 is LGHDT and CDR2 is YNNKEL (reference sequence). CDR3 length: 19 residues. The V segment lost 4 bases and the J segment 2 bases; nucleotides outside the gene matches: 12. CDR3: CASSPLPGLAGGSPYEQYF. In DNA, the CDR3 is TGTGCCAGCAGCCCTCTCCCAGGACTAGCGGGAGGGAGCCCCTACGAGCAGTACTTC.

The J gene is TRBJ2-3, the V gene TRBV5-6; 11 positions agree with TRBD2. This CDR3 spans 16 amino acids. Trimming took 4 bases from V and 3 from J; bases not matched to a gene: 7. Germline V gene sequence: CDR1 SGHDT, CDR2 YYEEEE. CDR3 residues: CASSTLLAGGTDTQYF. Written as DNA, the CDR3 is TGTGCCAGCAGCACCCTATTAGCGGGGGGGACAGATACGCAGTATTTT.

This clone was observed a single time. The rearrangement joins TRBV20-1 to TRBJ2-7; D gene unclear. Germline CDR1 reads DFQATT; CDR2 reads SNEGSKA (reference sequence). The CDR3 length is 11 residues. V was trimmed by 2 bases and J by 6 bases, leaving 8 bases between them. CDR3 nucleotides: TGCAGTGCTAGACCCGGGTCCGAGCAGTACTTC. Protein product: CSARPGSEQYF.

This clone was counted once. The CDR3 reads CAWSPVLGASYEQYF. CDR3 nucleotides: TGTGCCTGGAGTCCGGTGCTCGGAGCTTCCTACGAGCAGTACTTC. This rearrangement joins TRBV30 to TRBJ2-7; no definite D call. This CDR3 has 15 residues. CDR1 and CDR2 (germline): GTSNPN, SVGIG (reference sequence). The V end lost 2 bases, the J end lost 1 base, and 15 bases lay between the germline ends.

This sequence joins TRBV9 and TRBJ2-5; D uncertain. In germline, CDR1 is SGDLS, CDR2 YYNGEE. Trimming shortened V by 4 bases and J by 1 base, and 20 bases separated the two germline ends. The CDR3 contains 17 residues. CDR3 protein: CASSPTPAQTFQETQYF. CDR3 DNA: TGTGCCAGCAGCCCCACCCCGGCTCAGACTTTCCAAGAGACCCAGTACTTC.

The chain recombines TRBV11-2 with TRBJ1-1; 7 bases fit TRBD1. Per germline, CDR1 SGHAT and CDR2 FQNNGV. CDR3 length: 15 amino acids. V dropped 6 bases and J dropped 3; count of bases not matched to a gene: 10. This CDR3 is CASRDSAGGHTEAFF. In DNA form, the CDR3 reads TGTGCCAGCAGGGATTCTGCAGGGGGTCACACTGAAGCTTTCTTT.

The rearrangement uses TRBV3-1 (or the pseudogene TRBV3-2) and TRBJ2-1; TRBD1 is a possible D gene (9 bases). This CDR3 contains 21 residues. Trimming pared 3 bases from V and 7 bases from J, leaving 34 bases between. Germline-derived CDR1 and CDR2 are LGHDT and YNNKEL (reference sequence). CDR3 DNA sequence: TGTGCCAGCAGCCAGCGGGTGAGAGACAGGGGGGGTAGCGGGAAGAGAAATGAGCAGTTCTTC. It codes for CASSQRVRDRGGSGKRNEQFF.

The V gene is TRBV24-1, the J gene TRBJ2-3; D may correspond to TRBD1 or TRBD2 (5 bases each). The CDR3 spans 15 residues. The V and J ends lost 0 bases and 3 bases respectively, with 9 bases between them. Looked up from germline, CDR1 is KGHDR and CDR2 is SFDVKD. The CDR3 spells CATSDLEGRTDTQYF. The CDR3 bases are TGTGCCACCAGTGATTTGGAGGGGAGAACAGATACGCAGTATTTT.

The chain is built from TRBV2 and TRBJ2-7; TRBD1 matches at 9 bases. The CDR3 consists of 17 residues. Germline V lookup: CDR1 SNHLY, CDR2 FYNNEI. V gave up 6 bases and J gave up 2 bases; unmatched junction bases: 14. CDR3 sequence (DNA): TGTGCCAGCAGGTTGGGGATGGCCTGGACAGGGGCCTACGAGCAGTACTTC. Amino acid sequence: CASRLGMAWTGAYEQYF.

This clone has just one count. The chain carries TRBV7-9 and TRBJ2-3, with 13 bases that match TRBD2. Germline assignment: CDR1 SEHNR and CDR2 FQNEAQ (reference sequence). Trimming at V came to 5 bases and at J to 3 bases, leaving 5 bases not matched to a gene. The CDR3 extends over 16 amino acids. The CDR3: CASSPGTSGTTDTQYF. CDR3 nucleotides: TGTGCCAGCAGCCCCGGGACTAGCGGGACTACAGATACGCAGTATTTT.